This T cell receptor (beta chain) is from a study of early T cells in non-severe SARS-CoV-2 infection. This clonotype has a handful of counts. Germline V gene lookup returns CDR1 SGHAT and CDR2 FQNNGV. V lost 5 bases, J lost 4 bases, and 11 bases lay in between. The CDR3 loop spans 13 amino acids. One entry per CDR3 protein, called by TCRdb with MiXCR from the 5' RACE reads. The table has 68,000 or so distinct CDR3 sequences, 12% seen once; the top ten hold over 1.5%. The chain is built from TRBV11-2 and TRBJ1-1; D not resolved. Sequencing input: whole blood. The TCR comes from an adult who was a healthcare worker with PCR-confirmed SARS-CoV-2 infection or an uninfected control (not recorded which). CDR3 loop: CASSRTVATEAFF. CDR3 nucleotides: TGTGCCAGCAGCCGCACAGTAGCCACTGAAGCTTTCTTT.